The TCR beta chain under discussion was sequenced for a study of cytomegalovirus exposure and HLA in healthy donors. Regarding the study as a whole: The study flagged some 170 TCR beta chains as cytomegalovirus-associated.

Sequencing was performed with immunoSEQ multiplex PCR; in TCRdb, only in-frame clones are kept and a portion is missing. The repertoire includes roughly 47,000 clones, 80% to 95% of them detected once, and roughly 2% sits in the top ten. The approximately 120-subject validation cohort, separate from the roughly 700-subject first cohort, included the donors. Remarks on this clone: What it recognizes is unknown.

V lost 0 bases and J 0 bases, leaving 9 bases between the germline ends. The CDR3 totals 17 residues. Germline CDR1 reads KGHSH; CDR2 reads LQKENI. The sequencing sample was made of PBMCs. The chain is built from TRBV18 and TRBJ2-6; D gene ambiguous. This receptor was obtained from a woman between 18 and 29 years old in good health and CMV-seronegative. The CDR3 loop reads CASSPPRSASGANVLTF. For the CDR3, the DNA is TGTGCCAGCTCACCACCGCGGAGTGCCTCTGGGGCCAACGTCCTGACTTTC.